These T cell receptor beta chains were read from a single sample in a study of shared T cell receptors in the human thymus. Using immunoSEQ multiplex PCR, the repertoire was profiled, and TCRdb retains in-frame clones only, with some absent. The data show around 68,000 clones, with roughly 96% seen just once and approximately 0.03% held by the top ten. The sequenced sample was thymocytes. These receptors originate from a human donor. Both conserved end residues are part of each CDR3. D genes are given only for firm matches. Clone size is given for some rows only: seen once, a few or many times, or a class if the clone is expanded.

D gene	clone size	J gene	V gene	CDR3 protein	CDR3 DNA
TRBD1	once	TRBJ1-6	TRBV7-2	CASSPQPGGRNSPLHF	TGTGCCAGCAGCCCACAACCAGGGGGTCGGAATTCACCCCTCCACTTT
NA	NA	TRBJ1-5	TRBV5-6	CASTRSPTGDSNQPQHF	TGTGCCAGCACCCGGAGCCCGACAGGCGATAGCAATCAGCCCCAGCATTTT
NA	NA	TRBJ2-3	TRBV18	CASSPRSGGPATDTQYF	TGTGCCAGCTCACCAAGGAGCGGCGGGCCGGCCACAGATACGCAGTATTTT
TRBD1	NA	TRBJ2-1	TRBV27	CASRVGGGEQFF	TGTGCCAGCAGGGTAGGGGGCGGTGAGCAGTTCTTC
NA	NA	TRBJ2-2	TRBV6-5	CASSYSPVASPVELFF	TGTGCCAGCAGTTACTCGCCGGTAGCCTCACCGGTGGAGCTGTTTTTT
NA	NA	TRBJ1-1	TRBV5-1	CASSRWAETAWGSTEAFF	TGCGCCAGCAGCCGATGGGCAGAGACAGCATGGGGTAGCACTGAAGCTTTCTTT
TRBD1	NA	TRBJ1-2	TRBV28	CASSHPRPRDRVRSGYTF	TGTGCCAGCAGCCACCCAAGGCCACGGGACAGGGTAAGAAGTGGCTACACCTTC
NA	NA	TRBJ2-1	TRBV28	CASDGTRSYNEQFF	TGTGCCAGCGACGGGACCCGGAGCTACAATGAGCAGTTCTTC
NA	NA	TRBJ1-1	TRBV6-6	CASSLRSGLNTEAFF	TGTGCCAGCAGCCTCAGATCTGGGTTAAACACTGAAGCTTTCTTT
NA	NA	TRBJ1-5	TRBV7-9	CASSHAEGEGNQPQHF	TGTGCCAGCAGCCACGCGGAGGGAGAGGGCAATCAGCCCCAGCATTTT
NA	NA	TRBJ1-5	TRBV19	CASSEDLSNQPQHF	TGTGCCAGTAGCGAGGATTTGAGCAATCAGCCCCAGCATTTT
TRBD2	NA	TRBJ2-3	TRBV9	CASSVDPAGGSTDTQYF	TGTGCCAGCAGCGTAGATCCAGCGGGGGGGTCCACAGATACGCAGTATTTT
TRBD2	NA	TRBJ2-3	TRBV5-4	CASSPGGGSDTQYF	TGTGCCAGCTCCCCTGGGGGGGGGTCAGATACGCAGTATTTT
NA	NA	TRBJ1-5	TRBV10-3	CAISESSGFGVGDQPQHF	TGTGCCATCAGTGAGTCGAGTGGGTTTGGGGTCGGAGATCAGCCTCAGCATTTT
TRBD2	NA	TRBJ2-1	TRBV7-4	CASNTSGGSSSYNEQFF	TGTGCCAGCAATACAAGCGGGGGATCTAGCTCCTACAATGAGCAGTTCTTC
NA	NA	TRBJ2-7	TRBV6-5	CASSYSMGVHEQYF	TGTGCCAGCAGTTACTCGATGGGGGTCCACGAGCAGTACTTC
NA	NA	TRBJ2-5	TRBV2	CASKKEGGLETQYF	TGTGCCAGCAAGAAGGAGGGGGGTCTAGAGACCCAGTACTTC
NA	few	TRBJ2-7	TRBV18	CASSIACTYEQYF	TGTGCCAGCTCAATAGCCTGTACCTACGAGCAGTACTTC
NA	few	TRBJ1-6	TRBV4-1	CASSQGVFRDPSGSPLHF	TGCGCCAGCAGCCAAGGGGTGTTCCGGGATCCTTCCGGTTCACCCCTCCACTTT
NA	once	TRBJ1-2	TRBV6-4	CASSDGLRYTF	TGTGCCAGCAGTGACGGGCTCCGCTACACCTTC
TRBD1	NA	TRBJ1-2	TRBV11-1	CASSNQGGQRGYGYTF	TGTGCCAGCAGCAACCAAGGGGGACAGCGGGGCTATGGCTACACCTTC
NA	few	TRBJ1-6	TRBV5-4	CASSLAESRFHSPLHF	TGTGCCAGCAGCTTGGCCGAGAGTAGGTTCCATTCACCCCTCCACTTT
NA	NA	TRBJ2-2	TRBV6-6	CASRTSRTGELFF	TGTGCCAGCAGGACATCACGCACCGGGGAGCTGTTTTTT
NA	NA	TRBJ2-7	TRBV10-3	CAISELAIHSYEQYF	TGTGCCATCAGTGAGTTGGCAATACACAGCTACGAGCAGTACTTC
NA	few	TRBJ1-5	TRBV6-1	CASSETQGGHYQPQHF	TGTGCCAGCAGTGAAACACAGGGAGGACACTATCAGCCCCAGCATTTT
NA	once	TRBJ1-4	TRBV5-6	CASSLGRNEKLFF	TGTGCCAGCAGCTTGGGGCGGAATGAAAAACTGTTTTTT
NA	NA	TRBJ2-4	TRBV4-3	CASSQVRHRLDIQYF	TGCGCCAGCAGCCAAGTACGGCACAGGCTGGACATTCAGTACTTC
TRBD2	NA	TRBJ2-3	TRBV4-1	CASSQGLAGASRVDTQYF	TGCGCCAGCAGCCAAGGTTTAGCGGGGGCTTCTCGTGTCGATACGCAGTATTTT
NA	NA	TRBJ1-5	TRBV6-1	CASRVLDSRPGPQHF	TGTGCCAGCAGGGTTTTGGACAGTCGACCCGGGCCCCAGCATTTT
TRBD1	NA	TRBJ1-2	TRBV19	CASSRRQGARYGYTF	TGTGCCAGTAGCCGCCGACAGGGGGCGCGTTATGGCTACACCTTC
NA	NA	TRBJ1-1	TRBV7-3	CASSLIGGTEAFF	TGTGCCAGCAGCTTAATCGGAGGTACTGAAGCTTTCTTT
TRBD1	once	TRBJ1-1	TRBV7-8	CASSFNYRGPNTEAFF	TGTGCCAGCAGCTTTAACTACAGGGGCCCAAACACTGAAGCTTTCTTT
NA	NA	TRBJ2-7	TRBV30	CAWSVNPVYSRVSYEQYF	TGTGCCTGGAGTGTAAACCCCGTGTATTCGAGGGTCAGCTACGAGCAGTACTTC
NA	few	TRBJ1-2	TRBV9	CASSVKTNSRYGYTF	TGTGCCAGCAGCGTTAAGACAAACTCCAGATATGGCTACACCTTC
TRBD2	NA	TRBJ2-3	TRBV19	CASSPRGGPTDTQYF	TGTGCCAGTAGTCCTCGGGGGGGCCCCACAGATACGCAGTATTTT
NA	NA	TRBJ2-1	TRBV5-4	CASSLAVGGNEQFF	TGTGCCAGCAGCTTGGCGGTGGGGGGAAATGAGCAGTTCTTC
NA	NA	TRBJ2-3	TRBV7-6	CASSLFGAGGTDTQYF	TGTGCCAGCAGCTTATTCGGGGCAGGGGGCACAGATACGCAGTATTTT
NA	NA	TRBJ2-5	TRBV25-1	CASRLPGIETQYF	TGTGCCAGCAGGCTGCCAGGGATAGAGACCCAGTACTTC
TRBD2	NA	TRBJ2-1	TRBV7-3	CASSLLAGGPNEQFF	TGTGCCAGCAGCCTCTTAGCGGGGGGGCCCAATGAGCAGTTCTTC
TRBD2	NA	TRBJ2-3	TRBV5-1	CASSFVAGGFSSTDTQYF	TGCGCCAGCAGCTTCGTAGCGGGGGGCTTCTCCAGCACAGATACGCAGTATTTT
TRBD1	NA	TRBJ1-1	TRBV9	CASSAGQGSEAFF	TGTGCCAGCAGCGCCGGACAGGGGTCTGAAGCTTTCTTT
TRBD1	NA	TRBJ2-3	TRBV6-6	CASSSGQGTDTQYF	TGTGCCAGCAGTTCGGGACAGGGCACAGATACGCAGTATTTT
NA	NA	TRBJ1-2	TRBV19	CASSISGQLPTF	TGTGCCAGTAGTATATCGGGGCAGCTCCCCACCTTC
NA	once	TRBJ1-5	TRBV6-5	CASSADSGNQPQHF	TGTGCCAGCAGCGCAGATTCCGGCAATCAGCCCCAGCATTTT
TRBD2	NA	TRBJ2-2	TRBV7-3	CASSLSASGGITGELFF	TGTGCCAGCAGCTTATCAGCTAGCGGGGGTATCACCGGGGAGCTGTTTTTT
NA	NA	TRBJ2-6	TRBV4-3	CASSPRVDGANVLTF	TGCGCCAGCAGCCCAAGGGTGGATGGGGCCAACGTCCTGACTTTC
NA	NA	TRBJ2-7	TRBV18	CASSYDAYEQYF	TGTGCCAGCTCGTACGACGCCTACGAGCAGTACTTC
TRBD2	NA	TRBJ2-5	TRBV4-1	CASSQDLSGGGLRETQYF	TGCGCCAGCAGCCAAGATTTGAGCGGGGGGGGCTTGCGGGAGACCCAGTACTTC
NA	NA	TRBJ1-1	TRBV18	CASSSLQVNTEAFF	TGTGCCAGCTCATCCCTCCAGGTGAACACTGAAGCTTTCTTT
NA	NA	TRBJ1-2	TRBV18	CASSPPGPGDHKANYGYTF	TGTGCCAGCTCACCGCCGGGACCGGGGGACCACAAAGCTAACTATGGCTACACCTTC
TRBD1	NA	TRBJ1-2	TRBV11-2	CASSLDRTGGNYGYTF	TGTGCCAGCAGCTTAGATCGAACAGGGGGAAACTATGGCTACACCTTC
TRBD2	NA	TRBJ2-7	TRBV13	CASSPRTSGLYEQYF	TGTGCCAGCAGCCCGCGGACTAGCGGGCTTTACGAGCAGTACTTC
NA	once	TRBJ1-1	TRBV5-5	CASSLNVLNTEAFF	TGTGCCAGCAGCTTGAATGTCTTGAACACTGAAGCTTTCTTT
TRBD1	NA	TRBJ2-7	TRBV7-6	CASSQGQGSYEQYF	TGTGCCAGCAGCCAAGGACAGGGTTCCTACGAGCAGTACTTC